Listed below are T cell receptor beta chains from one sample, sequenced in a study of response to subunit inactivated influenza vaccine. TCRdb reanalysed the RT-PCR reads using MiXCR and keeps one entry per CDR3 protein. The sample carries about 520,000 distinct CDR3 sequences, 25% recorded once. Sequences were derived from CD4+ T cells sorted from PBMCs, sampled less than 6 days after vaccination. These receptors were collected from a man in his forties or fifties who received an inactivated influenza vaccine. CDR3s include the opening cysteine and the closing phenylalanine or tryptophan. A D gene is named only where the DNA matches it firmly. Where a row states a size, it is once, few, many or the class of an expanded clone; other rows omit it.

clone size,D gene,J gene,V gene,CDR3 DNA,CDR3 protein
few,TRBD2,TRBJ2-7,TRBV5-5,TGTGCCAGCAGCTTCACCCTAGCGGGGAGCTACGAGCAGTACTTC,CASSFTLAGSYEQYF
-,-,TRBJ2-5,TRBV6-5,TGTGCCAGCAAAGACGGAGAGACCCAGTACTTC,CASKDGETQYF
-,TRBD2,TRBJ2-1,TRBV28,TGTGCCAGCAGTTTTTCCCCGTTTTCCGGGAGGAACAATGAGCAGTTCTTC,CASSFSPFSGRNNEQFF
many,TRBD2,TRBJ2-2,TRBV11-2,TGTGCCAGCAGCTTAGGGACTAGCGGGAGGCGACTCGGCGGGGAGCTGTTTTTT,CASSLGTSGRRLGGELFF
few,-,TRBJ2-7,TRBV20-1,TGCAGTGCTAGAGACGACAGGTGGCGCAACGAGCAGTACTTC,CSARDDRWRNEQYF
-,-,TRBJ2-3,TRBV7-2,TGTGCCAGCAGCTTATCACCGACGTACACAGATACGCAGTATTTT,CASSLSPTYTDTQYF
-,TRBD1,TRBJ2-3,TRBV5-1,TGCGCCAGCAGGTCCCCGATGGGACAGGGTGCGGATACGCAGTATTTT,CASRSPMGQGADTQYF
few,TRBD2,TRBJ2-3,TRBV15,TGTGCCACCCAGACTAGCGGGAGGGCCACAGATACGCAGTATTTT,CATQTSGRATDTQYF
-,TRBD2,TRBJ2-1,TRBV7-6,TGTGCCAGCAGCTTAGTCGCGGGGGACAATGAGCAGTTCTTC,CASSLVAGDNEQFF
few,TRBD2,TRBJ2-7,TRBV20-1,TGCAGTGCTAGAGGGCTAGCGGGAGCCGAGCAGTACTTC,CSARGLAGAEQYF
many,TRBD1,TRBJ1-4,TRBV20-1,TGCAGTGCTAGATTGCGACAGGGGGATGAAAAACTGTTTTTT,CSARLRQGDEKLFF
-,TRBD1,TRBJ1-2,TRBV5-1,TGCGCCAGCAGCCCCGGACAGGACTATGGCTACACCTTC,CASSPGQDYGYTF
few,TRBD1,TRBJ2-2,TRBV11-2,TGTGCCAGCAGCCACGGGACAGATATTACCGGGGAGCTGTTTTTT,CASSHGTDITGELFF
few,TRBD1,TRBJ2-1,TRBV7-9,TGTGCCAGCAGCCTGCCGTCGGGGACAGGGGAAGAGCAGTTCTTC,CASSLPSGTGEEQFF
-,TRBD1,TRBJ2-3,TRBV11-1,TGTGCCAGCAGCCCGGGGAGGACAGGGGGACAAGTCACAGATACGCAGTATTTT,CASSPGRTGGQVTDTQYF
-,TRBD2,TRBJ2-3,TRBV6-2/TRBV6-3,TGTGCCAGCAGTTACCCCATGACTAGCGGGGGTGTAATATCTAGCACAGATACGCAGTATTTT,CASSYPMTSGGVISSTDTQYF
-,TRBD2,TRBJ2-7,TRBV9,TGTGCCAGCACCCGGGGTAGCGGGGCCTACGAGCAGTACTTC,CASTRGSGAYEQYF
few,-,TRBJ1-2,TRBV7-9,TGTGCCAGCAGCTTATTGAATAACTATGGCTACACCTTC,CASSLLNNYGYTF
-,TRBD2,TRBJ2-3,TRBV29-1,TGCAGCGTGGTAACTAGCGGGAGCACAGATACGCAGTATTTT,CSVVTSGSTDTQYF
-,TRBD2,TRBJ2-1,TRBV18,TGTGCCAGCTCACGTCGGGGCACTAGCGGGAACAATGAGCAGTTCTTC,CASSRRGTSGNNEQFF
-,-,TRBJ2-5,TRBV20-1,TGCAGTACTCACAGGGTCAGCGAGACCCAGTACTTC,CSTHRVSETQYF
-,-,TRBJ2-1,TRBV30,TGTGCCTGGAGTGTACGTGACCGGCGGCAGTTCTTC,CAWSVRDRRQFF
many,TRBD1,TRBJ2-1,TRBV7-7,TGTGCCAGCAGCTTAGGGGGGGGGACAGGGTACAATGAGCAGTTCTTC,CASSLGGGTGYNEQFF
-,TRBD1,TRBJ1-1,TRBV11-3,TGTGCCAGCAGCTTCCTCCGGGACAGACCCCAGAACACTGAAGCTTTCTTT,CASSFLRDRPQNTEAFF
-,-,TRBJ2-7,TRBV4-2,TGTGCCAGCAGCCAAGAACTAGGGGTAGTGTACGAGCAGTACTTC,CASSQELGVVYEQYF
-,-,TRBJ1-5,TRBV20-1,TGCAGTGCTAAACAGGGTATAGGTCAGCCCCAGCATTTT,CSAKQGIGQPQHF
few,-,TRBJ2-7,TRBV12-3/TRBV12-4,TGTGCCAGCAGGGGGGGTGGACGGTCGTTGTCCTACGAGCAGTACTTC,CASRGGGRSLSYEQYF
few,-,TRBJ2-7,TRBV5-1,TGCGCCAGCAGCTTGTCGGGTCGGGACTCGGTGGGCTACGAGCAGTACTTC,CASSLSGRDSVGYEQYF
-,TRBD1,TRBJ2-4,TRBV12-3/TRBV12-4,TGTGCCAGCAGGCCGGGACAGGCCAACATTCAGTACTTC,CASRPGQANIQYF